The 26 T cell receptor beta chains listed next were all sequenced from one sample in a study of cytomegalovirus exposure and HLA in healthy donors. A multiplex PCR was run with 60 Vbeta primers and 13 Jbeta primers. Some clones are missing from TCRdb's copy, which holds only in-frame ones; the method was immunoSEQ multiplex PCR. The sample records roughly 180,000 clones, 79% being singletons. The sequencing input was PBMCs. The receptors stem from a girl between 10 and 17 years old in good health and CMV-seropositive.

The chain joins TRBV5-4 to TRBJ2-1; TRBD2 might be the D (6 bases). This CDR3 region has 12 residues. Trimming left V 4 bases short and J 8 bases short, with 10 bases between. Germline-derived CDR1 and CDR2 are SGHNT and YYREEE (reference sequence). CDR3 sequence: CASSRASDEQFF. The CDR3, as DNA: TGTGCCAGCAGCCGAGCTAGCGATGAGCAGTTCTTC.

This chain uses TRBV4-1 with TRBJ1-1; D remains ambiguous. CDR1 MGHRA and CDR2 YSYEKL come from the germline V gene. The CDR3 sequence is 15 residues long. The V end lost 0 bases, the J end lost 0 bases, and 8 bases lay between the germline ends. CDR3 in amino acids: CASSQEFQVNTEAFF. In DNA form, the CDR3 reads TGCGCCAGCAGCCAAGAGTTCCAGGTGAACACTGAAGCTTTCTTT.

The chain links TRBV6-1 to TRBJ1-6, with 9 bases fitting TRBD1. Germline CDR1 reads MNHNS; CDR2 reads SASEGT. J lost 12 bases, V lost 7 bases, and 13 bases had no gene match. This CDR3 comprises 15 residues. In DNA form, the CDR3 reads TGTGCCAGCAACCCACCGGGACAGGGAGGGGAACCCCTCCACTTT. It encodes CASNPPGQGGEPLHF.

A note on this clone: Other DNA variants within this sample encode the same CDR3. The chain couples TRBV18 to TRBJ1-1; 9 bases line up with TRBD1. Germline loops: CDR1 KGHSH, CDR2 LQKENI. The CDR3 runs to 14 residues. After removal of 6 bases from V and 1 base from J, the junction contained 3 bases not matched to a gene. The CDR3 bases are TGTGCCAGCTCGCTGGGACAGGGGAACACTGAAGCTTTCTTT. It translates to CASSLGQGNTEAFF.

The sample holds many counts of this clone. The chain links TRBV11-3 to TRBJ2-6; the D is unclear. Germline V gene lookup returns CDR1 SGHNT and CDR2 YENEEA. The ends were cut back, 3 bases at V and 0 bases at J, with 6 bases in the middle. The CDR3 consists of 15 residues. The CDR3 sequence: CASSFGDSGANVLTF. The CDR3 region has the DNA TGTGCCAGCAGCTTCGGAGACTCTGGGGCCAACGTCCTGACTTTC.

CDR3 loop: CATAPRVYSYNEQFF. DNA for the CDR3: TGTGCCACCGCTCCGCGAGTCTACTCCTACAATGAGCAGTTCTTC. The chain couples TRBV15 to TRBJ2-1; no firm D call. CDR3 size: 15 residues. Germline assignment: CDR1 LNHNV and CDR2 YYDKDF (reference sequence). Between the trimmed V and J ends, which lost 8 bases and 0 bases, there was a span of 14 bases.

This clone was counted between two and nine times. The chain combines TRBV10-1 with TRBJ2-3; 9 nucleotides align to TRBD1. The CDR3 has 14 residues. V gave up 5 bases and J gave up 8 bases; unmatched junction bases: 8. Germline V lookup: CDR1 WNHNN, CDR2 SYGVQD (reference sequence). The CDR3 region has the DNA TGCGCCAGCAGTCCCGGGACAGGGAGGGGTACGCAGTATTTT. It translates to CASSPGTGRGTQYF.

The chain couples TRBV2 to TRBJ2-3; TRBD2 aligns across 8 bases. CDR1 and CDR2 (germline): SNHLY, FYNNEI. J lost 0 bases, V lost 6 bases, and 2 bases had no gene match. The CDR3 has 14 amino acids. The CDR3 nucleotides read TGTGCCAGCAGACTAGCGGCTAGCACAGATACGCAGTATTTT. Translated, it gives CASRLAASTDTQYF.

The chain joins TRBV25-1 to TRBJ2-5; TRBD2 is a possible D gene (5 bases). Deletions cut 8 bases from V and 1 base from J, with 20 bases between. The CDR3 covers 16 residues. The germline CDR1 and CDR2 sequences are MGHDK and SYGVNS. In DNA, the CDR3 is TGTGCCAGCCAACCCGGGATCCTCCTGACCCAAGAGACCCAGTACTTC. It is translated as CASQPGILLTQETQYF.

J is TRBJ2-3 and V is TRBV18, with TRBD2 as a possible D gene (6 bases). The germline CDR1 and CDR2 sequences are KGHSH and LQKENI. V was trimmed by 3 bases and J by 0 bases, leaving 13 bases between them. The CDR3 spans 16 residues. In nucleotides, the CDR3 is TGTGCCAGCTCACCTCTAGCGAGCCATAGCACAGATACGCAGTATTTT. This translates into CASSPLASHSTDTQYF.

V usage is TRBV5-4 and J usage is TRBJ2-7; 9 bases line up with TRBD1. Trimming took 4 bases from V and 4 from J; bases not matched to a gene: 6. CDR3 length: 14 amino acids. The germline V gene encodes CDR1 SGHNT and CDR2 YYREEE (reference sequence). CDR3 bases: TGTGCCAGCAGCCCGACAGGGGGACAGTACGAGCAGTACTTC. It yields the protein CASSPTGGQYEQYF.

The chain joins TRBV5-5 to TRBJ1-2; the D gene is possibly TRBD1 (5 bases). Per the germline V gene, CDR1 is SGHKS and CDR2 is YYEKEE (reference sequence). V dropped 4 bases and J dropped 5 bases, with 12 bases sitting between them. This CDR3 contains 13 residues. CDR3 DNA sequence: TGTGCCAGCAGCAGCCAAGGGGCGTATGGCTACACCTTC. Translation: CASSSQGAYGYTF.

The chain joins TRBV11-2 to TRBJ2-7, with 10 nucleotides matching TRBD1. The CDR3 contains 16 residues. Germline lookup yields CDR1 SGHAT and CDR2 FQNNGV. The ends lost 2 bases at V and 2 bases at J; junction bases unmatched: 6. CDR3 bases: TGTGCCAGCAGCTTAACCGGGACAGGGGCGCCCTACGAGCAGTACTTC. It encodes CASSLTGTGAPYEQYF.

The V call is TRBV28, the J call TRBJ2-7; TRBD2 agrees at 7 bases. The junction had 6 bases not matched to a gene; V was cut back by 8 bases and J by 2 bases. Germline V CDR1 and CDR2: MDHEN, SYDVKM. This CDR3 region has 13 residues. CDR3 bases: TGTGCCAGCCGGGGGGTCCTTACCTACGAGCAGTACTTC. It specifies CASRGVLTYEQYF.

This clone came up once. The chain employs TRBV9 and TRBJ1-2; D uncertain. This CDR3 spans 14 amino acids. V was shortened by 3 bases and J by 4 bases, with 13 bases between the two germline ends. Germline V CDR1 and CDR2: SGDLS, YYNGEE. Here the CDR3 DNA reads TGTGCCAGCAGCGCGTCAACATATCTCTATGGCTACACCTTC. Translating it yields CASSASTYLYGYTF.

The gene calls are TRBV30 and TRBJ2-6; D is uncertain. The V gene lost 3 bases and the J gene lost 1 base, with 7 bases spanning the gap. There are 14 residues in the CDR3. In germline, CDR1 is GTSNPN, CDR2 SVGIG (reference sequence). The CDR3 nucleotides read TGTGCCTGGAGGTTGTCTTCTGGGGCCAACGTCCTGACTTTC. Amino acids: CAWRLSSGANVLTF.

The sample holds one count of this clone. The genes are TRBV7-7 and TRBJ2-3; D is unresolved. CDR3 length equals 13 residues. In germline, CDR1 is SSHAT, CDR2 FNYEAQ (reference sequence). The V and J ends lost 0 bases and 2 bases respectively, with 3 bases between them. In DNA, the CDR3 is TGTGCCAGCAGCTTAGCCGTCACAGATACGCAGTATTTT. Encoded protein: CASSLAVTDTQYF.

This sequence joins TRBV19 and TRBJ1-5; TRBD1 agrees at 9 bases. Germline lookup yields CDR1 LNHDA and CDR2 SQIVND (reference sequence). J was trimmed by 0 bases and V by 5 bases; bases with no gene match: 8. The CDR3 consists of 17 residues. DNA for the CDR3: TGTGCCAGTAGTGCGGACAGGGGCCTTTATAGCAATCAGCCCCAGCATTTT. This translates into CASSADRGLYSNQPQHF.

This rearrangement joins TRBV7-2 to TRBJ2-3; D not resolved. V lost 2 bases, J lost 2 bases, and 11 bases lay in between. Germline V CDR1 and CDR2: SGHTA, FQGNSA. The CDR3 length is 15 residues. CDR3: CASSLSMAHTDTQYF. CDR3 DNA: TGTGCCAGCAGCTTATCCATGGCACACACAGATACGCAGTATTTT.

This clone was detected only a few times. This rearrangement joins TRBV15 to TRBJ2-7; D gene uncertain. V was pared by 1 base and J by 4 bases, with 5 bases between. The CDR3 consists of 12 residues. Per the germline V gene, CDR1 is LNHNV and CDR2 is YYDKDF (reference sequence). CDR3 nucleotide sequence: TGTGCCACCAGCAGAGCCCCTTACGAGCAGTACTTC. Protein sequence: CATSRAPYEQYF.

This clone was detected a few times. The chain combines TRBV6-1 with TRBJ1-6; D gene uncertain. Between the trimmed V and J ends, which lost 0 bases and 9 bases, there was a span of 18 bases. Germline V gene lookup returns CDR1 MNHNS and CDR2 SASEGT. CDR3 size: 17 residues. CDR3 region: CASSEAEVGRTGSPLHF. The CDR3 DNA sequence: TGTGCCAGCAGTGAAGCCGAGGTGGGCAGGACTGGTTCACCCCTCCACTTT.

This sequence joins TRBV11-3 and TRBJ2-3; 8 positions match TRBD2. Germline CDR1 reads SGHNT; CDR2 reads YENEEA. V shed 1 base and J 6 bases; nucleotides not matched to a gene: 6. CDR3 length: 15 residues. This CDR3 reads CASSLVSGGADTQYF. DNA for the CDR3: TGTGCCAGCAGCTTAGTATCGGGGGGGGCTGATACGCAGTATTTT.

The rearrangement joins TRBV4-1 to TRBJ2-1; D is unclear. CDR3 length equals 13 residues. V lost 3 bases to trimming and J lost 3 bases, with 6 bases between them. CDR1 is MGHRA and CDR2 is YSYEKL in the germline V gene. The chain's CDR3 is CASSHAYYNEQFF. In DNA form, the CDR3 reads TGCGCCAGCAGCCATGCCTACTACAATGAGCAGTTCTTC.

The chain has TRBV7-9 and TRBJ1-6, with D possibly being TRBD1 (5 bases). Germline CDR1 is SEHNR and CDR2 is FQNEAQ (reference sequence). V dropped 5 bases and J dropped 9 bases, with 14 bases sitting between them. This CDR3 has 14 amino acids. As DNA, the CDR3 is TGTGCCAGCAGCATTACAGGTCCGGGTTCACCCCTCCACTTT. Translated, it gives CASSITGPGSPLHF. The full variable domain, in which reference TRBV7-9 and TRBJ1-6 provide the parts outside the CDR3, is DTGVSQNPRHKITKRGQNVTFRCDPISEHNRLYWYRQTLGQGPEFLTYFQNEAQLEKSRLLSDRFSAERPKGSFSTLEIQRTEQGDSAMYLCASSITGPGSPLHFGNGTRLTVT.

The rearrangement joins TRBV11-2 to TRBJ2-2; D gene ambiguous. V was cut by 4 bases and J by 2 bases, with 5 bases left in between. The CDR3 runs to 13 residues. Germline V CDR1 and CDR2: SGHAT, FQNNGV. For the CDR3, the DNA is TGTGCCAGCAGCTATCTTAACACCGGGGAGCTGTTTTTT. It specifies CASSYLNTGELFF.

The rearrangement links TRBV5-1 to TRBJ2-3; 11 nucleotides line up with TRBD2. The CDR3 loop spans 15 amino acids. J was trimmed by 7 bases and V by 3 bases; bases with no gene match: 7. Germline V lookup: CDR1 SGHRS, CDR2 YFSETQ. CDR3 loop: CASSSSSGGMNTQYF. As DNA, the CDR3 is TGCGCCAGCAGCTCATCTAGCGGGGGGATGAATACGCAGTATTTT.